The source of this T cell receptor beta chain is a study of blood T cell repertoires in COVID-19. Overall study context: The study drew acute and convalescent COVID-19 samples from the United States, Italy and Spain. PBMCs, B-cell-depleted T cells, or T cells were the source of the cDNA or gDNA that made up the material.

In the source study's methods: Nucleated cell counts were estimated from reference gene primer amplification. Assay: immunoSEQ multiplex PCR; the TCRdb copy retains only in-frame clones and omits some. V and J calls and clone size follow that table, whereas D and trimming were derived from the DNA. The table lists some 180,000 clones, roughly four fifths of them singletons, with around 2.9% in the top ten. CDR1 and CDR2 (germline): SGHAT, FQNNGV. V was pared by 3 bases and J by 2 bases, with 4 bases of the junction left unmatched. The CDR3 is 15 residues long. Sequencing was performed on peripheral blood. The V call is TRBV11-2, the J call TRBJ2-3; TRBD2 matches 8 bases. This clonotype originated in a woman older than 75 with COVID-19, enrolled during active disease. The CDR3 DNA reads as TGTGCCAGCAGCTTCACTAGCGGCAACACAGATACGCAGTATTTT. Translated, it gives CASSFTSGNTDTQYF.